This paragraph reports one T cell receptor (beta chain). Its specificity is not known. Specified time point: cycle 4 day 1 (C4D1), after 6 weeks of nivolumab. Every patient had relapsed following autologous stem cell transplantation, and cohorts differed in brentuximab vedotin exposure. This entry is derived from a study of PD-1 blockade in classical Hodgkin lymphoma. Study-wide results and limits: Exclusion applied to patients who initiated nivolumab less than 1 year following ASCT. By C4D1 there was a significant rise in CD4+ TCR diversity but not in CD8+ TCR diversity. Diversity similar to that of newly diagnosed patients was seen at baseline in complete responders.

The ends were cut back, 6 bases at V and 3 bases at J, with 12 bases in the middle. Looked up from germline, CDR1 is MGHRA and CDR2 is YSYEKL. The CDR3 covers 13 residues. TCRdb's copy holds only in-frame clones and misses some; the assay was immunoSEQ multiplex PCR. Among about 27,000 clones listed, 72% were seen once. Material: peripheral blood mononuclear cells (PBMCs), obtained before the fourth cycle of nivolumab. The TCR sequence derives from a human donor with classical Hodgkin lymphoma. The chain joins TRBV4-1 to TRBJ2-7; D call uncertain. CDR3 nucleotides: TGCGCCAGCAGTCCAGAGTTTGGCTACGAGCAGTACTTC. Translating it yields CASSPEFGYEQYF.